This T cell receptor beta chain is from a study of T cell responses to AZD1222 COVID-19 vaccine. Study-level findings and limits: Along spike, vaccine-associated CD4 TCRs were found throughout, with dominance at 160-218 and 743-854. Possibly, clonal diversity was underestimated; donors were largely white British and included more females. Sampling that yielded the repertoires occurred only after the peak T cell response.

Worth noting for this clone: Its antigen is not identified.

The data were produced by immunoSEQ multiplex PCR, yet TCRdb's version contains in-frame clones alone and is incomplete. In the table there are 150,000 to 200,000 clones, 90% of which are singletons. The germline gives CDR1 MNHNY, CDR2 SVGAGI (reference sequence). The germline V and J ends were trimmed by 2 bases and 1 base, with 14 bases remaining between them. This CDR3 contains 16 residues. The rearrangement joins TRBV6-6 to TRBJ2-5; D possibly corresponds to TRBD1 (6 bases). This receptor was obtained from an adult who received the AZD1222 COVID-19 vaccine. Material: peripheral blood, obtained 28 days after the second AZD1222 dose. This CDR3 reads CASSYGGQPFQETQYF. CDR3 coding DNA: TGTGCCAGCAGTTACGGCGGACAGCCCTTCCAAGAGACCCAGTACTTC.